These 10 T cell receptor beta chains were all obtained from the same sample, sequenced in a study of cytomegalovirus exposure and HLA in healthy donors. It was with 60 Vbeta and 13 Jbeta primers that the PCR ran. Clones were read by immunoSEQ multiplex PCR, and TCRdb kept only the in-frame ones, dropping some. Of 150,000 to 250,000 clones listed, around 80% are singletons. The specimen was PBMCs. The receptor set was obtained from a woman in her twenties or thirties in good health and CMV-seropositive.

This chain joins TRBV6-1 and TRBJ2-5; D possibly corresponds to TRBD1 (5 bases). The germline V gene has CDR1 MNHNS and CDR2 SASEGT. The V end lost 2 bases, the J end lost 5 bases, and 12 bases lay between the germline ends. This CDR3 is built from 14 residues. The CDR3 reads CASSEPGYIETQYF. For the CDR3, the DNA is TGTGCCAGCAGTGAACCAGGGTATATCGAGACCCAGTACTTC.

The chain links TRBV7-2 to TRBJ2-3; no reliable D call. V shed 4 bases and J shed 4 bases, with 15 bases lying between them. This CDR3 has 15 amino acids. Per germline, CDR1 SGHTA and CDR2 FQGNSA. CDR3 sequence reads: CASSWMDGPPDTQYF. Written as DNA, the CDR3 is TGTGCCAGCAGCTGGATGGATGGGCCCCCAGATACGCAGTATTTT.

The genes are TRBV4-3 and TRBJ2-7; 12 bases line up with TRBD2. V shed 0 bases and J 3 bases; nucleotides not matched to a gene: 3. CDR3 length: 16 residues. The germline CDR1 and CDR2 sequences are LGHNA and YSLEER. The DNA of the CDR3 is TGCGCCAGCAGCCAAGATAGGACTAGCGGGGACTACGAGCAGTACTTC. Translation: CASSQDRTSGDYEQYF.

J is TRBJ1-2 and V is TRBV7-8; D call uncertain. The CDR3 runs 15 residues. CDR1 is SGHVS and CDR2 is FQNEAQ in the germline V gene. The V end was cut by 5 bases, the J end by 3 bases, with 16 bases between. Here the CDR3 DNA reads TGTGCCAGCAGCCCCTCTCGCAGCGATTACTATGGCTACACCTTC. Translating it yields CASSPSRSDYYGYTF.

V gene TRBV9 combines with J gene TRBJ1-2; 8 positions match TRBD1. This CDR3 comprises 15 residues. Unmatched junction bases numbered 13, after V lost 4 bases and J lost 8 bases. Germline loops: CDR1 SGDLS, CDR2 YYNGEE. CDR3 nucleotides: TGTGCCAGCAGCTCTCGAATGGGGACAGGAAACGGCTACACCTTC. Its protein is CASSSRMGTGNGYTF.

V usage is TRBV18 and J usage is TRBJ1-3; D perhaps matches TRBD1 (6 bases). The germline V gene encodes CDR1 KGHSH and CDR2 LQKENI. The CDR3 totals 16 residues. V dropped 4 bases and J dropped 0 bases, with 13 bases sitting between them. The CDR3 spells CASSLPTGYSGNTIYF. In DNA, the CDR3 is TGTGCCAGCTCACTCCCCACAGGGTACTCTGGAAACACCATATATTTT.

The rearrangement uses TRBV18 and TRBJ2-1; 9 bases are a match to TRBD2. The CDR3 has 15 amino acids. The germline CDR1 and CDR2 sequences are KGHSH and LQKENI. The V gene end was trimmed by 3 bases and the J gene end by 6 bases; junction bases not matched to a gene: 6. CDR3 in DNA: TGTGCCAGCTCACCTCGGACTAGCGCTACCAATGAGCAGTTCTTC. Translating it yields CASSPRTSATNEQFF.

The rearrangement links TRBV29-1 to TRBJ2-5; 9 bases match TRBD2. Germline assignment: CDR1 SQVTM and CDR2 ANQGSEA. This CDR3 has 15 residues. Trimming removed 2 bases from V and 5 bases from J; junction bases left unmatched: 9. This chain's CDR3 is CSVEPLAGREETQYF. CDR3 DNA: TGCAGCGTTGAACCGCTAGCGGGGCGAGAGGAGACCCAGTACTTC.

This clone has only one observation. V usage is TRBV5-4 and J usage is TRBJ2-1; 12 bases align to TRBD2. The germline V gene encodes CDR1 SGHNT and CDR2 YYREEE (reference sequence). V gave up 4 bases and J gave up 8 bases; unmatched junction bases: 7. The CDR3 consists of 15 residues. The DNA for the CDR3 is TGTGCCAGCAGCGGAGGACTAGCGGGAACTCATGAGCAGTTCTTC. It yields the protein CASSGGLAGTHEQFF.

V gene TRBV11-2 combines with J gene TRBJ2-1; perhaps TRBD2 as D (5 bases). Trimming cost V 5 bases and J 4 bases, with 9 bases left between them. Looked up from germline, CDR1 is SGHAT and CDR2 is FQNNGV. The CDR3 contains 13 residues. The CDR3 DNA reads TGTGCCAGCAGCGAACGGGGTTACAATGAGCAGTTCTTC. As protein: CASSERGYNEQFF. The whole variable domain, filled in from reference TRBV11-2 and TRBJ2-1, reads EAGVAQSPRYKIIEKRQSVAFWCNPISGHATLYWYQQILGQGPKLLIQFQNNGVVDDSQLPKDRFSAERLKGVDSTLKIQPAKLEDSAVYLCASSERGYNEQFFGPGTRLTVL.